The present T cell receptor (beta chain) was sequenced within a study of patients and donors after allogeneic stem cell transplantation. V gave up 0 bases and J gave up 14 bases, with 11 bases separating them. The CDR3 length is 11 residues. Per the germline V gene, CDR1 is GTSNPN and CDR2 is SVGIG (reference sequence). From the RT-PCR reads, TCRdb called clonotypes with MiXCR, one entry per CDR3 protein. The table includes about a million distinct CDR3 sequences, under 20% detected once. This TCR came from a human donor who was either an allogeneic HSCT recipient or a stem cell or donor lymphocyte infusion donor (not recorded which). It is not recorded whose cells these are; they may come from a transplant donor. The sample consisted of blood, either unsorted or a sorted T cell fraction (not recorded which). The chain is built from TRBV30 and TRBJ2-4; D gene unclear. In DNA, the CDR3 is TGTGCCTGGAGTGTCGACCGGGTAGAGTACTTC. It specifies CAWSVDRVEYF.